A selection of T cell receptor beta chains follows, all from one sample in a study of T cells in Graves' hyperthyroidism and ophthalmopathy. In TCRdb, the multiplex PCR reads were re-called with MiXCR into one record per CDR3 protein. Among about 480,000 distinct CDR3 sequences listed, approximately 25% were seen once. Source material: blood. These receptors came from a woman aged 30 to 39 with Graves' ophthalmopathy. Each CDR3 is given with its conserved first and last residue. Fields, in order: D gene, J gene, V gene, clone size, CDR3 DNA, CDR3 protein. The D gene is left open where the match is weak. Where a row states a size, it is once, few, many or the class of an expanded clone; other rows omit it.

NA TRBJ2-5 TRBV29-1 few TGCAGCGCGGGGGCTGCCGGAGAGACCCAGTACTTC CSAGAAGETQYF
NA TRBJ1-2 TRBV2 NA TGTGCCAGCAGTGATGTGGACAAGGGGAACTATGGCTACACCTTC CASSDVDKGNYGYTF
NA TRBJ2-7 TRBV7-2 NA TGTGCCAGCAGCTTATCCGGAAGGCAGTACTTC CASSLSGRQYF
TRBD1 TRBJ1-2 TRBV4-1 many TGCGCCAGCAGCCACCCCGGGACAGGCTATGGCTACACCTTC CASSHPGTGYGYTF
NA TRBJ1-1 TRBV12-5 many TGTGCTAGTAAAGGGGCGGACACTGAAGCTTTCTTT CASKGADTEAFF
NA TRBJ1-1 TRBV5-4 NA TGTGCCAGCAGCTTGGGGCAGGGCGCTTACACTGAAGCTTTCTTT CASSLGQGAYTEAFF
TRBD1 TRBJ1-1 TRBV19 NA TGTGCCAGCAGACAGGGGGCGCCCAGAACTGAAGCTTTCTTT CASRQGAPRTEAFF
NA TRBJ2-7 TRBV6-1 few TGTGCCAGCAGTGAAGCTCCCCCGGGACATCGCTCCTACGAGCAGTACTTC CASSEAPPGHRSYEQYF
NA TRBJ1-1 TRBV19 few TGTGCCAGTAGTATAGTACCAGGGGAATACGGCACTGAAGCTTTCTTT CASSIVPGEYGTEAFF
NA TRBJ1-1 TRBV12-3/TRBV12-4 many TGTGCCAGCCAGGGTTCCTACACTGAAGCTTTCTTT CASQGSYTEAFF
TRBD1 TRBJ1-5 TRBV11-1 many TGTGCCAGCAGCGAATCCGGACAGGCTTGGGATCAGCCCCAGCATTTT CASSESGQAWDQPQHF
NA TRBJ2-2 TRBV7-6 NA TGTGCCAGCGGAAACAGGCCCACCGGGGAGCTGTTTTTT CASGNRPTGELFF
TRBD1 TRBJ2-7 TRBV5-1 many TGCGCCAGCAGCATGGACAGGGCCTACGAGCAGTACTTC CASSMDRAYEQYF
NA TRBJ1-2 TRBV27 many TGTGCCAGCAGTTTGACAGTTTCCAACTATGGCTACACCTTC CASSLTVSNYGYTF
TRBD2 TRBJ2-5 TRBV12-3/TRBV12-4 NA TGTGCCAGCAGCCGGACTAGCGGGAATTACCAAGAGACCCAGTACTTC CASSRTSGNYQETQYF
TRBD1 TRBJ1-1 TRBV5-1 NA TGCGCCAGCAGCTGGCAGGGGGTGGCTGAAGCTTTCTTT CASSWQGVAEAFF
TRBD2 TRBJ2-2 TRBV2 NA TGTGCCAGCAAACTAGCGGCCGAGATCGCCGGGGAGCTGTTTTTT CASKLAAEIAGELFF
NA TRBJ2-2 TRBV6-1 many TGTGCCAGCATCCCACCCGGGACAATTTCCGGGGAGCTGTTTTTT CASIPPGTISGELFF
NA TRBJ1-2 TRBV12-3/TRBV12-4 few TGTGCCAGCAGTTGGGACGGAAATAACTATGGCTACACCTTC CASSWDGNNYGYTF
TRBD2 TRBJ2-7 TRBV12-3/TRBV12-4 NA TGTGCCAGCAGTTTTTGGAGCGGGAGGGCCTACGAGCAGTACTTC CASSFWSGRAYEQYF
TRBD1 TRBJ2-5 TRBV6-2/TRBV6-3 many TGTGCCAGCAGGAGGGGACAGTACCAAGAGACCCAGTACTTC CASRRGQYQETQYF
TRBD1 TRBJ1-6 TRBV7-9 NA TGTGCCAGCAGCCCGACAGGGATGGGTTCACCCCTCCACTTT CASSPTGMGSPLHF
NA TRBJ1-1 TRBV6-1 NA TGTGCCAGCAAAGAACGCGGGGCGGACACTGAAGCTTTCTTT CASKERGADTEAFF
NA TRBJ2-3 TRBV11-2 NA TGTGCCAGCAGCTTAGGAATCGATACGCAGTATTTT CASSLGIDTQYF
NA TRBJ2-5 TRBV6-5 many TGTGCCAGCAGGACTGGGGGGCCCGGAGAGACCCAGTACTTC CASRTGGPGETQYF
NA TRBJ1-2 TRBV25-1 many TGTGCCATCAGGGGTGGAACTGGCTACACCTTC CAIRGGTGYTF
NA TRBJ1-1 TRBV28 many TGTGCCAGCGGGATATACAGAGAAGCTTTCTTT CASGIYREAFF
TRBD1 TRBJ1-2 TRBV28 NA TGTGCCAGCAGTCCCGCCGATTCAGGGGGTAACTATGGCTACACCTTC CASSPADSGGNYGYTF
NA TRBJ2-2 TRBV28 many TGTGCCAGCAGTTTATGGGCAGTACAACGGGCGAACACCGGGGAGCTGTTTTTT CASSLWAVQRANTGELFF
TRBD1 TRBJ2-7 TRBV24-1 few TGTGCCACCAGCTGGATACAGGGGTCCTACGAGCAGTACTTC CATSWIQGSYEQYF
NA TRBJ1-2 TRBV15 many TGTGCCACCAGCAGAGACGGGACGCTCTATGGCTACACCTTC CATSRDGTLYGYTF
TRBD1 TRBJ2-7 TRBV6-4 NA TGTGCCAGCAGTGACTCCGGGACAGGGGGTTCCTACGAGCAGTACTTC CASSDSGTGGSYEQYF
NA TRBJ1-3 TRBV10-3 NA TGTGCCATCAGTGAGACATCCAACTCTGGAAACACCATATATTTT CAISETSNSGNTIYF
NA TRBJ2-5 TRBV4-3 few TGCGCCAGCAGCCAAGACCGGCCAAGGGGAGAGACCCAGTACTTC CASSQDRPRGETQYF
TRBD1 TRBJ2-2 TRBV7-9 many TGTGCCAGCAGCTTACTACAGGGGCTCACCGGGGAGCTGTTTTTT CASSLLQGLTGELFF
NA TRBJ1-1 TRBV28 many TGTGCCCGCAGTTTGTTCTCATCTGAAGCTTTCTTT CARSLFSSEAFF
NA TRBJ2-5 TRBV20-1 many TGCAGTGCAACGGACTATCCCCTAGTCATGACCCAGTACTTC CSATDYPLVMTQYF
NA TRBJ2-7 TRBV19 NA TGTGCCAGTAGTGAGGGGTCCGCCTACGAGCAGTACTTC CASSEGSAYEQYF
TRBD1 TRBJ2-4 TRBV24-1 few TGTGCCACCAGTGATCCCTCCCCCAAGACAGGGGCAAAAGCCAAAAACATTCAGTACTTC CATSDPSPKTGAKAKNIQYF
TRBD1 TRBJ2-5 TRBV6-2/TRBV6-3 once TGTGCCAGCAGTGTGGATCTTTGGACAGGGGTGTACCAAGAGACCCAGTACTTC CASSVDLWTGVYQETQYF
NA TRBJ2-7 TRBV5-6 many TGTGCCAGCAGTTGGGGGTACGAGCAGTACTTC CASSWGYEQYF
NA TRBJ1-3 TRBV6-5 many TGTGCCAGCAGTTACGGAAGGACTGGAAACACCATATATTTT CASSYGRTGNTIYF
TRBD1 TRBJ2-5 TRBV14 many TGTGCCAGCAGCCAACCGGGACAGGGGAGAGAGACCCAGTACTTC CASSQPGQGRETQYF
NA TRBJ1-5 TRBV12-3/TRBV12-4 few TGTGCCAGCAGTTTCGATGCTAGCAATCAGCCCCAGCATTTT CASSFDASNQPQHF
TRBD2 TRBJ2-6 TRBV20-1 many TGCAGTGCTAGAGCTTACGGCGGGGGGCCAATTGGGGCCAACGTCCTGACTTTC CSARAYGGGPIGANVLTF
NA TRBJ1-3 TRBV29-1 many TGCAGCGTGGCAGGGAGGTCTGGAAACACCATATATTTT CSVAGRSGNTIYF
NA TRBJ2-7 TRBV28 NA TGTGCCAGCAGTAACCGGGACACGACTAAGTACTTC CASSNRDTTKYF
NA TRBJ1-2 TRBV6-1 many TGTGCCAGCAGAAAACAGGCACACTATGGCTACACCTTC CASRKQAHYGYTF
NA TRBJ1-3 TRBV4-1 many TGCGCCAGCTCTCGTATCTGGGTCTCTGGAAACACCATATATTTT CASSRIWVSGNTIYF
NA TRBJ1-6 TRBV6-5 many TGTGCCAGCAGTTACTCGCGGTCACCCCTCCACTTT CASSYSRSPLHF
TRBD2 TRBJ2-7 TRBV20-1 few TGCAGTGCTAGTGGTGTCGGGGGGGTTTCCTACGAGCAGTACTTC CSASGVGGVSYEQYF
NA TRBJ1-2 TRBV5-1 many TGCGCCAGCAGCTTGGATCCGGGGGTGGGCTACACCTTC CASSLDPGVGYTF
NA TRBJ1-2 TRBV7-2 many TGTGCCAGCAGCTTAGGGCCCATGAGCAGGGAGTTTGGCTACACCTTC CASSLGPMSREFGYTF
TRBD2 TRBJ2-2 TRBV11-2 many TGTGCCAGCAGCCCGTATGCTAGCGGGGGGGCCGTCACCGGGGAGCTGTTTTTT CASSPYASGGAVTGELFF
NA TRBJ2-7 TRBV6-2/TRBV6-3 many TGTGCCAGCACCCAAACCGGGGACCCCTACGAGCAGTACTTC CASTQTGDPYEQYF
NA TRBJ1-1 TRBV20-1 many TGCAGTGCTAGAAATGCCAGAAACACTGAAGCTTTCTTT CSARNARNTEAFF
NA TRBJ1-1 TRBV9 NA TGTGCCAGCAGCGAACACTCCGAGGGGCGACGAGCTTTCTTT CASSEHSEGRRAFF
TRBD1 TRBJ1-2 TRBV6-1 many TGTGCCAGCAGTCAACTCAGGGGGGCCATGTTATCCGACTATGGCTACACCTTC CASSQLRGAMLSDYGYTF
NA TRBJ2-4 TRBV4-3 few TGCGCCAGCAGCCAAGAGACCTGGGGGGAAGCCAAAAACATTCAGTACTTC CASSQETWGEAKNIQYF